This T cell receptor beta chain came from a study of blood T cell repertoires in COVID-19. About this clone: This sample includes further DNA sequences coding for the same CDR3.

Using immunoSEQ multiplex PCR, the repertoire was profiled, and TCRdb retains in-frame clones only, with some absent. In the table there are 300,000 or so clones, roughly nine tenths of which are singletons. Specimen: peripheral blood. This TCR came from a woman aged 25 to 39 with COVID-19, enrolled during active disease.

CDR3 amino acids: CAWSPGLAVNEQFF. DNA for the CDR3: TGTGCCTGGAGTCCAGGACTAGCGGTCAATGAGCAGTTCTTC. The chain uses TRBV30 and TRBJ2-1; 10 bases line up with TRBD2. The CDR3 is 14 amino acids. Trimming took 2 bases from V and 6 from J; bases not matched to a gene: 4. CDR1 GTSNPN and CDR2 SVGIG come from the germline V gene (reference sequence).